Each of the 15 T cell receptor beta chains below was sequenced from the same sample in a study of monozygotic twins with inflammatory bowel disease. TCRdb reprocessed the 5' RACE reads, keeping one entry per CDR3 protein, no DNA. Its table records 310,000 or so distinct CDR3 sequences. The sample consisted of blood. These receptors all stem from a human donor with ulcerative colitis or Crohn's disease, or a healthy co-twin of an affected twin (not recorded which).

The rearrangement links TRBV9 to TRBJ2-3; TCRdb reports TRBD1, a call that lacks DNA to check it against. Germline values: CDR1 SGDLS, CDR2 YYNGEE. The CDR3 is made up of 16 amino acids. This chain's CDR3 is CASSRKPGGLADTQYF.

The chain links TRBV6-2 or TRBV6-3 to TRBJ2-7; no DNA is available, so the TRBD2 call from TCRdb remains unchecked. The germline gives CDR1 MNHEY, CDR2 SVGEGT. The CDR3 is 13 amino acids. The CDR3 protein is CASSSPRSYEQYF.

This chain joins TRBV4-3 and TRBJ1-4. Germline loops: CDR1 LGHNA, CDR2 YSLEER. CDR3 length equals 16 residues. This CDR3 is CASSQDRGGGSEKLFF.

The chain employs TRBV11-3 and TRBJ2-1; the D gene TCRdb calls, TRBD2, cannot be checked with no DNA. Germline CDR1 reads SGHNT; CDR2 reads YENEEA. The CDR3 has 16 residues. CDR3 protein: CASSFGLAGGPGEQFF.

CDR3 loop: CASSALLGNTIYF. The chain joins TRBV12-3 or TRBV12-4 to TRBJ1-3. The CDR3 totals 13 residues.

The V gene is TRBV14, the J gene TRBJ2-2; the TRBD1 assignment by TCRdb is unverifiable without DNA. Germline values: CDR1 SGHDN, CDR2 FVKESK. The CDR3 contains 15 residues. The CDR3 here is CASSQARTDTGELFF.

The CDR3 sequence: CASSEMGVGRNGYTF. The V and J genes are TRBV25-1 and TRBJ1-2; the D call of TRBD1 rests on TCRdb alone, since no DNA is present to check it. Germline CDR1 reads MGHDK; CDR2 reads SYGVNS. The CDR3 consists of 15 residues.

The chain employs TRBV4-1 and TRBJ1-1; the TCRdb call, TRBD1, lacks DNA for checking. There are 16 residues in the CDR3. Germline V lookup: CDR1 MGHRA, CDR2 YSYEKL. CDR3 loop: CASSQDQATVGTEAFF.

The CDR3 loop reads CATSDSFRNQPQHF. This chain connects TRBV5-8 to TRBJ1-5; TCRdb selects TRBD1, and the lack of DNA leaves this call unchecked. CDR3 size: 14 residues. Looked up from germline, CDR1 is SGHTS and CDR2 is YDEGEE.

The chain links TRBV11-3 to TRBJ1-1; there is no DNA to check the TCRdb D call of TRBD1. The CDR3 sequence is 16 residues long. Germline-derived CDR1 and CDR2 are SGHNT and YENEEA. CDR3 protein: CASSRGAGGTNTEAFF.

The rearrangement links TRBV4-3 to TRBJ1-5. The CDR3 length is 15 residues. Germline V gene sequence: CDR1 LGHNA, CDR2 YSLEER. CDR3 region: CASSLHGSIYQPQHF.

V usage is TRBV7-2 and J usage is TRBJ2-1. Germline CDR1 and CDR2: SGHTA and FQGNSA. This CDR3 contains 11 residues. The CDR3 sequence: CASSFVNEQFF.

The chain is built from TRBV4-1 and TRBJ1-5; TCRdb reports TRBD1, a call that lacks DNA to check it against. Looked up from germline, CDR1 is MGHRA and CDR2 is YSYEKL. This CDR3 region has 15 residues. CDR3 loop: CASSQPDRADQPQHF.

V usage is TRBV7-9 and J usage is TRBJ2-3. CDR3 size: 16 residues. The germline V gene has CDR1 SEHNR and CDR2 FQNEAQ (reference sequence). The CDR3: CASSLGLLPSTDTQYF.

V gene TRBV20-1 combines with J gene TRBJ2-2; absent DNA, TCRdb's TRBD1 call cannot be checked. CDR3 length: 14 residues. Germline V gene lookup returns CDR1 DFQATT and CDR2 SNEGSKA (reference sequence). The CDR3: CSARSREETGELFF.